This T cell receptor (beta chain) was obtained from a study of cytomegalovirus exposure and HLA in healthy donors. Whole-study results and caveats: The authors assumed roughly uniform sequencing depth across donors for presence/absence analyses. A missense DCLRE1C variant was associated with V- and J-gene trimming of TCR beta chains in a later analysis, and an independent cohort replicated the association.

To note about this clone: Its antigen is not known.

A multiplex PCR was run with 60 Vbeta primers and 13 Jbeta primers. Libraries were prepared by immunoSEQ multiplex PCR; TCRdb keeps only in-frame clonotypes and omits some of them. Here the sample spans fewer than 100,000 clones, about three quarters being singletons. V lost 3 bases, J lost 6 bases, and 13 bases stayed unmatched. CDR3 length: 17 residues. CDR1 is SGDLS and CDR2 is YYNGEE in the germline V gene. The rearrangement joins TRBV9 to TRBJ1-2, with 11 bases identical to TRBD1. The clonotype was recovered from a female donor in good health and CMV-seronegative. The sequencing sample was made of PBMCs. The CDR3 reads CASSALTGDRGSNGYTF. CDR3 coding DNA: TGTGCCAGCAGCGCCCTCACGGGGGACAGGGGGTCGAATGGCTACACCTTC.